The next 20 T cell receptor beta chains were all read from a single sample in a study of human T cells and chemical hapten exposure (dated by TCRdb to about 2021). This specimen's time point label, interpreted: pre-sensitization, week 0. The label giving this sample's treatment or condition can be read as: therapeutic diphenylcyclopropenone sensitization with weekly scalp DPC. Libraries were constructed by RACE. The instrument given in TCRdb is NextSeq 500. In TCRdb, the public reads were trimmed at Q25 with fastp and aligned with MiXCR, with productive beta chains retained. Identical CDR3 protein sequences are pooled into one entry, listed with their most common genes and DNA. The sample includes approximately 50,000 distinct CDR3 sequences, with 10% to 12% observed a single time. Around 4.1% of the sample comes from the top ten. The source material was whole blood, sampled in connection with sensitization to the hapten diphenylcyclopropenone (DPC). The source of these receptors is a woman in her thirties or forties with alopecia areata. Some clones in this sample may be carry-over from other donors' samples.

This clonotype was found a few times. This chain links TRBV9 with TRBJ1-5, with a possible D match to TRBD1 (6 bases). Germline values: CDR1 SGDLS, CDR2 YYNGEE. The CDR3 is 14 amino acids. V was pared by 3 bases and J by 5 bases, with 12 bases between. CDR3 amino acids: CASSEGQIYQPQHF. CDR3 coding DNA: TGTGCCAGCAGCGAGGGACAAATTTATCAGCCCCAGCATTTT.

The chain recombines TRBV7-2 with TRBJ2-5; 8 nucleotides line up with TRBD2. CDR1 SGHTA and CDR2 FQGNSA come from the germline V gene. The CDR3 covers 13 residues. The junction had 8 bases not matched to a gene; V was cut back by 7 bases and J by 7 bases. CDR3 residues: CASNRGLAGTQYF. The CDR3 bases are TGTGCCAGCAACCGCGGACTAGCAGGGACCCAGTACTTC. The full variable domain, in which reference TRBV7-2 and TRBJ2-5 provide the parts outside the CDR3, is GAGVSQSPSNKVTEKGKDVELRCDPISGHTALYWYRQSLGQGLEFLIYFQGNSAPDKSGLPSDRFSAERTGGSVSTLTIQRTQQEDSAVYLCASNRGLAGTQYFGPGTRLLVL.

This clonotype has just a few counts. This chain uses TRBV20-1 with TRBJ2-2; no clear D gene. Germline values: CDR1 DFQATT, CDR2 SNEGSKA (reference sequence). The CDR3 extends over 15 amino acids. V shed 3 bases and J shed 0 bases, with 11 bases lying between them. CDR3 residues: CSASPLGTNTGELFF. The CDR3 DNA sequence: TGCAGTGCTAGCCCCCTAGGAACGAACACCGGGGAGCTGTTTTTT.

This clonotype was counted ten times or more. The chain employs TRBV18 and TRBJ2-2; perhaps TRBD2 as D (6 bases). Germline lookup yields CDR1 KGHSH and CDR2 LQKENI. Between the trimmed V and J ends, which lost 0 bases and 6 bases, there was a span of 8 bases. The CDR3 runs 14 residues. CDR3 coding DNA: TGTGCCAGCTCACCACCATGGAGGGCCGGGGAGCTGTTTTTT. Amino acids: CASSPPWRAGELFF.

Ten or more counts support this clonotype. V usage is TRBV7-2 and J usage is TRBJ1-5; D might be TRBD1 (6 bases). Germline CDR1 and CDR2: SGHTA and FQGNSA. Trimming removed 1 base at V and 3 bases at J, with 10 bases between. This CDR3 has 15 residues. The CDR3 DNA is TGTGCCAGCAGCTTAGGGGGGCCGACCAATCAGCCCCAGCATTTT. Protein sequence: CASSLGGPTNQPQHF.

This clonotype was counted ten times or more. This rearrangement joins TRBV6-6 to TRBJ2-5; D is unresolved. V was cut by 4 bases and J by 4 bases, with 13 bases left in between. The CDR3 is 14 amino acids. CDR1 is MNHNY and CDR2 is SVGAGI in the germline V gene (reference sequence). The CDR3 loop is CASSSGGESETQYF. The CDR3 DNA reads TGTGCCAGCAGTTCGGGTGGCGAATCAGAGACCCAGTACTTC.

This clonotype was recorded a few times. The chain joins TRBV6-5 to TRBJ1-5; no clear D gene. Germline loops: CDR1 MNHEY, CDR2 SVGAGI. The CDR3 length is 13 residues. Trimming removed 0 bases at V and 5 bases at J, with 5 bases between. The CDR3 protein is CASSYSSDQPQHF. The CDR3 DNA reads as TGTGCCAGCAGTTACTCGAGTGATCAGCCCCAGCATTTT.

The rearrangement joins TRBV28 to TRBJ1-2; TRBD1 aligns across 7 bases. The trim removed 7 bases at V and 8 bases at J, leaving 7 bases unmatched. There are 12 residues in the CDR3. CDR1 MDHEN and CDR2 SYDVKM come from the germline V gene. The DNA for the CDR3 is TGTGCCAGCACCGGGGACAGTGGCGGCTACACCTTC. Translation: CASTGDSGGYTF.

This clonotype has a count of ten or more. The chain combines TRBV20-1 with TRBJ1-1; 7 bases match TRBD1. V gave up 5 bases and J gave up 6 bases; unmatched junction bases: 9. Germline V gene sequence: CDR1 DFQATT, CDR2 SNEGSKA (reference sequence). CDR3 length: 13 amino acids. This CDR3 reads CSAPKQGLAEAFF. CDR3 coding DNA: TGCAGTGCTCCTAAACAGGGGTTGGCTGAAGCTTTCTTT.

J is TRBJ2-7 and V is TRBV7-2, with D possibly being TRBD2 (5 bases). Germline V gene sequence: CDR1 SGHTA, CDR2 FQGNSA. This CDR3 has 17 residues. Deletions cut 7 bases from V and 7 bases from J, with 29 bases between. Here the CDR3 reads CASTTMPRAGPQREQYF. As DNA, the CDR3 is TGTGCCAGCACAACAATGCCCCGCGCGGGCCCTCAGAGGGAGCAGTACTTC.

Note on this clonotype: At one end the junction does not follow the germline gene, possibly because of a read error. This rearrangement joins TRBV15 to TRBJ2-7; maybe TRBD1 (5 bases). The CDR3 is 15 residues long. The germline V gene encodes CDR1 LNHNV and CDR2 YYDKDF (reference sequence). The CDR3 spells CTTSRDPTAHYEQYF. In DNA form, the CDR3 reads TGTACCACCAGCAGAGATCCGACAGCCCACTACGAGCAGTACTTC.

The chain uses TRBV6-1 and TRBJ2-3; the D gene is possibly TRBD2 (5 bases). CDR3 length: 15 residues. Germline CDR1 is MNHNS and CDR2 is SASEGT. V gave up 6 bases and J gave up 2 bases, with 15 bases separating them. CDR3 protein: CASRALTTHTDTQYF. Written as DNA, the CDR3 is TGTGCCAGCAGGGCCTTGACTACCCACACAGATACGCAGTATTTT.

This rearrangement joins TRBV7-9 to TRBJ2-5; D not resolved. Trimming removed 6 bases at V and 5 bases at J, with 13 bases between. The germline V gene encodes CDR1 SEHNR and CDR2 FQNEAQ (reference sequence). The length of the CDR3 is 13 residues. The CDR3 sequence is CASRRALGETQYF. Written as DNA, the CDR3 is TGTGCCAGCAGACGGGCCCTCGGGGAGACCCAGTACTTC.

Many counts were recorded for this clonotype. The chain joins TRBV7-9 to TRBJ2-3; TRBD2 matches at 11 bases. The CDR3 contains 19 residues. V shed 5 bases, J shed 1 base, and the junction held 14 bases outside the gene matches. Germline lookup yields CDR1 SEHNR and CDR2 FQNEAQ (reference sequence). CDR3 loop: CASSPDVPPSGGRTDTQYF. For the CDR3, the DNA is TGTGCCAGCAGCCCAGATGTCCCACCTAGCGGGGGGCGCACAGATACGCAGTATTTT. The complete variable domain, with remaining parts taken from reference TRBV7-9 and TRBJ2-3, reads DTGVSQNPRHKITKRGQNVTFRCDPISEHNRLYWYRQTLGQGPEFLTYFQNEAQLEKSRLLSDRFSAERPKGSFSTLEIQRTEQGDSAMYLCASSPDVPPSGGRTDTQYFGPGTRLTVL.

This clonotype has at least ten counts. The DNA of the CDR3 is TGTGCCAGCAGTTACGGACAGGGGGCTACTTCCTACGAGCAGTACTTC. It yields the protein CASSYGQGATSYEQYF. J is TRBJ2-7 and V is TRBV6-6, with 11 bases lining up with TRBD1. The CDR3 is 16 residues long. Per the germline V gene, CDR1 is MNHNY and CDR2 is SVGAGI (reference sequence). V trimming: 2 bases; J trimming: 1 base; junction bases outside the gene matches: 4.

This clonotype came up a few times. The CDR3 loop is CASSSGLVIEQYF. The DNA for the CDR3 is TGTGCCAGCAGTTCGGGACTAGTTATTGAGCAGTACTTC. The rearrangement joins TRBV6-2 or TRBV6-3 to TRBJ2-7, with 8 bases identical to TRBD2. Per the germline V gene, CDR1 is MNHEY and CDR2 is SVGEGT. This CDR3 spans 13 amino acids. Germline trimming cut 4 bases from V and 7 bases from J; bases unmatched to any gene: 6.

This clonotype was seen at least ten times. CDR3 residues: CASSIGRNTEAFF. The CDR3 DNA reads as TGTGCCAGTAGTATTGGACGGAACACTGAAGCTTTCTTT. V is TRBV19 and J is TRBJ1-1; no clear D gene. Germline V gene lookup returns CDR1 LNHDA and CDR2 SQIVND (reference sequence). This CDR3 is built from 13 residues. Trimming pared 3 bases from V and 1 base from J, leaving 6 bases between.

This clonotype was recorded a few times. The V gene is TRBV7-8, the J gene TRBJ1-5, with 10 nucleotides matching TRBD1. This CDR3 is 16 amino acids long. Germline CDR1 is SGHVS and CDR2 is FQNEAQ. Trimming at V came to 5 bases and at J to 5 bases, leaving 9 bases not matched to a gene. CDR3 in amino acids: CASSAAGTGVDQPQHF. Here the CDR3 DNA reads TGTGCCAGCAGCGCAGCCGGGACAGGGGTCGATCAGCCCCAGCATTTT. Variable domain in full (rest from reference TRBV7-8 and TRBJ1-5): GAGVSQSPRYKVAKRGQDVALRCDPISGHVSLFWYQQALGQGPEFLTYFQNEAQLDKSGLPSDRFFAERPEGSVSTLKIQRTQQEDSAVYLCASSAAGTGVDQPQHFGDGTRLSIL.

The chain combines TRBV18 with TRBJ2-7; 8 nucleotides align to TRBD1. Germline lookup yields CDR1 KGHSH and CDR2 LQKENI. The CDR3 consists of 13 residues. The CDR3 is CATGGQGKSEQYF. Here the CDR3 DNA reads TGTGCTACCGGCGGACAGGGAAAGAGCGAGCAGTACTTC.

This clonotype was detected ten times or more. V and J are TRBV4-1 and TRBJ1-1; a possible D gene is TRBD1 (6 bases). The CDR3 is 15 amino acids. The V end lost 4 bases, the J end lost 3 bases, and 15 bases lay between the germline ends. The germline V gene has CDR1 MGHRA and CDR2 YSYEKL. As DNA, the CDR3 is TGCGCCAGCAGCCGGGTTCAGGGGTCGGACACTGAAGCTTTCTTT. It codes for CASSRVQGSDTEAFF.